The 22 T cell receptor beta chains below all came from one sample that was sequenced in a study of blood T cell repertoires in COVID-19. The repertoire was sequenced with immunoSEQ multiplex PCR; TCRdb's copy has only in-frame clones and lacks some. This sample has under 400,000 clones; 80% to 90% occur once, and the top ten carry about 10%. The sample comprised peripheral blood. The receptors shown here come from a woman aged 30 to 39 with COVID-19, enrolled during active disease.

CDR3 sequence (DNA): TGTGCCAGCAGCCCGCGAGAGGGCACAGATACGCAGTATTTT. As protein: CASSPREGTDTQYF. The chain carries TRBV7-2 and TRBJ2-3; D remains ambiguous. The V and J ends lost 5 bases and 1 base respectively, with 10 bases between them. Germline CDR1 and CDR2: SGHTA and FQGNSA. The CDR3 length is 14 residues.

V gene TRBV4-2 combines with J gene TRBJ2-5; 11 bases fit TRBD2. Looked up from germline, CDR1 is LGHNA and CDR2 is YNFKEQ. Trimming at V came to 1 base and at J to 4 bases, leaving 5 bases not matched to a gene. This CDR3 has 16 amino acids. The CDR3: CASSQVLAGALETQYF. DNA for the CDR3: TGTGCCAGCAGCCAAGTACTAGCGGGAGCGCTAGAGACCCAGTACTTC.

The CDR3 sequence: CASSHLTGGAYYEQYF. The CDR3 DNA sequence: TGTGCCAGCTCACACCTGACAGGGGGCGCGTACTACGAGCAGTACTTC. The chain recombines TRBV18 with TRBJ2-7; 10 nucleotides match TRBD1. The length of the CDR3 is 16 residues. CDR1 and CDR2 from the germline V gene are KGHSH and LQKENI. Unmatched junction bases numbered 9, after V lost 4 bases and J lost 3 bases.

About this clone: The sample contains more than one DNA sequence encoding this CDR3. The V call is TRBV28, the J call TRBJ1-6; the match to TRBD1 covers 9 bases. Germline-derived CDR1 and CDR2 are MDHEN and SYDVKM. The CDR3 contains 14 residues. V shed 2 bases, J shed 8 bases, and the junction held 1 base outside the gene matches. The CDR3 loop reads CASSLGTGHSPLHF. Here the CDR3 DNA reads TGTGCCAGCAGTTTAGGGACAGGGCATTCACCCCTCCACTTT.

V and J are TRBV2 and TRBJ2-2; maybe TRBD1 (6 bases). The CDR3 extends over 14 amino acids. V shed 6 bases and J shed 1 base, with 9 bases lying between them. CDR1 and CDR2 (germline): SNHLY, FYNNEI. The CDR3 spells CASRPRGNTGELFF. The DNA of the CDR3 is TGTGCCAGCAGGCCCAGGGGGAACACCGGGGAGCTGTTTTTT.

This clone was seen just once. The chain couples TRBV4-1 to TRBJ2-5, with 7 bases identical to TRBD1. Germline lookup yields CDR1 MGHRA and CDR2 YSYEKL. V trimming: 3 bases; J trimming: 1 base; junction bases outside the gene matches: 5. The CDR3 consists of 15 residues. The CDR3 DNA reads as TGCGCCAGCAGCCAGATACAGGGGCCCCAAGAGACCCAGTACTTC. This translates into CASSQIQGPQETQYF.

This clone turned up a few times. The chain couples TRBV2 to TRBJ1-5; possible D gene TRBD1, 5 bases. The CDR3 is 14 amino acids. Trimming removed 8 bases at V and 6 bases at J, with 17 bases between. Germline V gene lookup returns CDR1 SNHLY and CDR2 FYNNEI. As DNA, the CDR3 is TGTGCCAGCGCGGAGACAGCCCTGGGTCAGCCCCAGCATTTT. Protein sequence: CASAETALGQPQHF.

J is TRBJ2-3 and V is TRBV5-1; possible D gene TRBD2, 6 bases. CDR3 length: 17 amino acids. CDR1 and CDR2 from the germline V gene are SGHRS and YFSETQ. V shed 2 bases and J shed 0 bases, with 16 bases lying between them. CDR3 sequence reads: CASSFILATTSTDTQYF. CDR3 DNA sequence: TGCGCCAGCAGCTTTATTCTAGCGACTACTAGCACAGATACGCAGTATTTT.

V and J are TRBV12-3 or TRBV12-4 and TRBJ2-2; D unresolved. The CDR3 is made up of 13 amino acids. The V end lost 3 bases, the J end lost 7 bases, and 9 bases lay between the germline ends. This CDR3 reads CASSFRRSGELFF. In DNA form, the CDR3 reads TGTGCCAGCAGTTTTCGAAGGAGCGGGGAGCTGTTTTTT.

This CDR3 is CASSPQPRLAVYNEQFF. In DNA form, the CDR3 reads TGTGCCAGCAGCCCTCAACCCCGACTAGCGGTCTACAATGAGCAGTTCTTC. The chain combines TRBV7-2 with TRBJ2-1; 9 nucleotides agree with TRBD2. This CDR3 is built from 17 residues. The ends lost 5 bases at V and 3 bases at J; junction bases unmatched: 11. In germline, CDR1 is SGHTA, CDR2 FQGNSA.

This chain links TRBV11-1 with TRBJ2-3, with 8 bases matching TRBD2. CDR1 is SGHAT, CDR2 FQDESV, per germline (reference sequence). This CDR3 contains 16 residues. With V trimmed by 3 bases and J by 0 bases, 5 bases remained unmatched. The CDR3 bases are TGTGCCAGCAGCTTTGGGGTAGCGGGAAGCACAGATACGCAGTATTTT. Translation: CASSFGVAGSTDTQYF. Variable domain in full (rest from reference TRBV11-1 and TRBJ2-3): EAEVAQSPRYKITEKSQAVAFWCDPISGHATLYWYRQILGQGPELLVQFQDESVVDDSQLPKDRFSAERLKGVDSTLKIQPAELGDSAMYLCASSFGVAGSTDTQYFGPGTRLTVL.

The chain recombines TRBV29-1 with TRBJ2-1, with 12 bases identical to TRBD2. The trim removed 2 bases at V and 6 bases at J, leaving 2 bases unmatched. The length of the CDR3 is 14 residues. Germline V gene data show CDR1 as SQVTM and CDR2 as ANQGSEA. CDR3 in amino acids: CSVELAGGLNEQFF. CDR3 bases: TGCAGCGTTGAACTAGCGGGAGGGCTCAATGAGCAGTTCTTC.

The rearrangement links TRBV3-1 (or the pseudogene TRBV3-2) to TRBJ2-1; 13 positions match TRBD2. The V gene's germline CDR1 is LGHDT and CDR2 YNNKEL (reference sequence). The CDR3 contains 16 residues. The junction had 5 bases not matched to a gene; V was cut back by 4 bases and J by 5 bases. CDR3 bases: TGTGCCAGCAGCCTAAATGGGACTAGCGGGAACAATGAGCAGTTCTTC. Translating gives CASSLNGTSGNNEQFF.

This clone came up once. The genes are TRBV5-1 and TRBJ2-2; TRBD2 aligns across 8 bases. The germline V gene has CDR1 SGHRS and CDR2 YFSETQ. J lost 4 bases, V lost 4 bases, and 6 bases had no gene match. This CDR3 comprises 15 residues. The CDR3 region is CASSRFSGTTGELFF. CDR3 coding DNA: TGCGCCAGCAGCAGATTTAGCGGGACCACCGGGGAGCTGTTTTTT.

This clone was seen only once. The chain uses TRBV3-1 (or the pseudogene TRBV3-2) and TRBJ1-5; 8 nucleotides agree with TRBD1. Germline CDR1 LGHDT, CDR2 YNNKEL (reference sequence). This CDR3 is built from 15 residues. Trimming removed 1 base from V and 6 bases from J; junction bases left unmatched: 5. The CDR3 DNA reads as TGTGCCAGCAGCCAAGGACAGGGGAGAGGTCAGCCCCAGCATTTT. It is translated as CASSQGQGRGQPQHF.

This chain uses TRBV13 with TRBJ2-1; no clear D gene. This CDR3 is built from 15 residues. Per the germline V gene, CDR1 is PRHDT and CDR2 is FYEKMQ (reference sequence). Trimming removed 5 bases from V and 0 bases from J, with 11 bases in between. This CDR3 reads CASSPRAGSYNEQFF. DNA for the CDR3: TGTGCCAGCAGCCCCAGAGCAGGCTCCTACAATGAGCAGTTCTTC.

The V gene is TRBV9, the J gene TRBJ2-1, with D perhaps TRBD2 (5 bases). Germline V gene sequence: CDR1 SGDLS, CDR2 YYNGEE. This CDR3 has 13 residues. Trimming removed 1 base at V and 7 bases at J, with 9 bases between. The CDR3 region is CASSVWGVNEQFF. CDR3 nucleotide sequence: TGTGCCAGCAGCGTATGGGGAGTTAATGAGCAGTTCTTC.

This clone was observed a single time. This chain joins TRBV5-1 and TRBJ2-1; the match to TRBD2 covers 11 bases. Germline V gene data show CDR1 as SGHRS and CDR2 as YFSETQ. V shed 4 bases and J 3 bases; nucleotides not matched to a gene: 9. The CDR3 runs to 17 residues. The CDR3 sequence is CASSVGLAGPFYNEQFF. The CDR3 coding sequence is TGCGCCAGCAGCGTAGGACTAGCGGGCCCTTTCTACAATGAGCAGTTCTTC. The full variable domain, with the rest looked up from reference TRBV5-1 and TRBJ2-1, is KAGVTQTPRYLIKTRGQQVTLSCSPISGHRSVSWYQQTPGQGLQFLFEYFSETQRNKGNFPGRFSGRQFSNSRSEMNVSTLELGDSALYLCASSVGLAGPFYNEQFFGPGTRLTVL.

The chain combines TRBV11-2 with TRBJ1-5; D not resolved. The V gene's germline CDR1 is SGHAT and CDR2 FQNNGV. V shed 0 bases and J shed 9 bases, with 15 bases lying between them. This CDR3 contains 15 residues. The CDR3 nucleotides are TGTGCCAGCAGCTTAGAGGGGAGGGCCGAGGGGCCCCAGCATTTT. Amino acids: CASSLEGRAEGPQHF.

The V and J genes are TRBV19 and TRBJ2-2; D unresolved. V lost 4 bases and J lost 1, with 7 bases in between. Germline loops: CDR1 LNHDA, CDR2 SQIVND (reference sequence). The CDR3 consists of 14 residues. The CDR3 sequence is CASSTNRNTGELFF. The CDR3 region has the DNA TGTGCCAGTAGTACAAACAGGAACACCGGGGAGCTGTTTTTT.

The CDR3 spells CASSPRRGESPLHF. Written as DNA, the CDR3 is TGTGCCAGCAGCCCCCGACGGGGGGAATCACCCCTCCACTTT. V usage is TRBV3-1 (or the pseudogene TRBV3-2) and J usage is TRBJ1-6, with TRBD1 as a possible D gene (5 bases). CDR3 length equals 14 residues. Germline V gene lookup returns CDR1 LGHDT and CDR2 YNNKEL (reference sequence). V was clipped by 4 bases and J by 10 bases, with 14 bases between them.

This sequence joins TRBV27 and TRBJ1-4; D unclear. CDR3 length equals 16 residues. Trimming took off 4 bases at V and 10 bases at J, with 22 bases between the two ends. Looked up from germline, CDR1 is MNHEY and CDR2 is SMNVEV (reference sequence). The CDR3, as DNA: TGTGCCAGCAGTTCAGTTACAGCCTTCCAAGGAATAAAACTGTTTTTT. This codes for CASSSVTAFQGIKLFF.